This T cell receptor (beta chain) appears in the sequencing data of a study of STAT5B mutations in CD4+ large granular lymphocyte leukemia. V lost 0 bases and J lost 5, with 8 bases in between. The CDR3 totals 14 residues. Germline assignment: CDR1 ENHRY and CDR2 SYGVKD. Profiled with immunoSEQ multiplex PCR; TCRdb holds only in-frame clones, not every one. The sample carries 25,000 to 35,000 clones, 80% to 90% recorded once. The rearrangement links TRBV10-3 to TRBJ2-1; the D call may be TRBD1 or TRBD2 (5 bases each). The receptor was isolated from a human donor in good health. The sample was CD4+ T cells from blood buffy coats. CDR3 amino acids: CAISESRGDNEQFF. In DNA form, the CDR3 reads TGTGCCATCAGTGAGTCTAGGGGAGACAATGAGCAGTTCTTC.